This TCR beta chain was identified during a study of CD8 T cells in ankylosing spondylitis (dated by TCRdb to about 2017). Regarding the complete study: The study set out to find disease-linked TCR variants by profiling T cell receptor beta repertoires in ankylosing spondylitis patients and healthy donors. The whole study cohort included 108 healthy donors and 20 to 30 ankylosing spondylitis patients. Peripheral blood was sampled, and synovial fluid was additionally collected from ankylosing spondylitis patients. The paper's findings and limits, for the study overall: A TCR beta motif of 7 or 8 highly homologous amino acid variants appeared characteristic of blood from ankylosing spondylitis patients. According to the report, matched synovial fluid samples from ankylosing spondylitis patients were significantly enriched for the disease-linked clones. Some motif variants had previously been reported in the synovial fluid and blood of reactive arthritis patients, which suggests shared mechanisms of disease initiation. In peripheral blood, the disease-linked clones were found at relatively low frequencies and had a CD8+ phenotype.

Of note for this clonotype: Its target antigen remains unknown. No base qualities exist here, and no much larger clone lies one base off it.

V has 4 bases trimmed and J has 0 bases trimmed; junction bases matching no gene number 5. As encoded in the germline V gene, CDR1 is MRHNA while CDR2 is SNTAGT. The CDR3 sequence holds 16 residues, the cysteine and phenylalanine included. Just CDR3 DNA is preserved here, 48 bases in frame from base 1. The sample was run on an Illumina HiSeq 2500. Quantitative 5'-RACE with molecular barcodes was used to prepare TCR beta libraries. In the authors' own workflow: A new computational method, built on a probabilistic model of VDJ rearrangement, was used to identify disease-linked TCR variants. TCRdb reworked the public reads: Q25 trimming with fastp, MiXCR clone assembly, productive beta chains retained. Entries that share a CDR3 protein sequence are merged under the most common genes and DNA. TCRdb, not the authors, supplied the V and J calls. Recorded for this sample are fewer than 650,000 distinct CDR3 sequences; roughly 13% of them occurred a single time. Of the sample, under 7.5% is held by the ten largest clones.

The receptor was isolated from a male donor with ankylosing spondylitis. The V gene is TRBV6-4 and the J gene is TRBJ2-1, with 8 junctional bases fitting TRBD2. Sequencing input: blood, either unsorted or a sorted T cell fraction (not recorded which). The DNA is TGTGCCAGCAGTGCACTAGCGGAGAGCTCCTACAATGAGCAGTTCTTC. It encodes CASSALAESSYNEQFF.